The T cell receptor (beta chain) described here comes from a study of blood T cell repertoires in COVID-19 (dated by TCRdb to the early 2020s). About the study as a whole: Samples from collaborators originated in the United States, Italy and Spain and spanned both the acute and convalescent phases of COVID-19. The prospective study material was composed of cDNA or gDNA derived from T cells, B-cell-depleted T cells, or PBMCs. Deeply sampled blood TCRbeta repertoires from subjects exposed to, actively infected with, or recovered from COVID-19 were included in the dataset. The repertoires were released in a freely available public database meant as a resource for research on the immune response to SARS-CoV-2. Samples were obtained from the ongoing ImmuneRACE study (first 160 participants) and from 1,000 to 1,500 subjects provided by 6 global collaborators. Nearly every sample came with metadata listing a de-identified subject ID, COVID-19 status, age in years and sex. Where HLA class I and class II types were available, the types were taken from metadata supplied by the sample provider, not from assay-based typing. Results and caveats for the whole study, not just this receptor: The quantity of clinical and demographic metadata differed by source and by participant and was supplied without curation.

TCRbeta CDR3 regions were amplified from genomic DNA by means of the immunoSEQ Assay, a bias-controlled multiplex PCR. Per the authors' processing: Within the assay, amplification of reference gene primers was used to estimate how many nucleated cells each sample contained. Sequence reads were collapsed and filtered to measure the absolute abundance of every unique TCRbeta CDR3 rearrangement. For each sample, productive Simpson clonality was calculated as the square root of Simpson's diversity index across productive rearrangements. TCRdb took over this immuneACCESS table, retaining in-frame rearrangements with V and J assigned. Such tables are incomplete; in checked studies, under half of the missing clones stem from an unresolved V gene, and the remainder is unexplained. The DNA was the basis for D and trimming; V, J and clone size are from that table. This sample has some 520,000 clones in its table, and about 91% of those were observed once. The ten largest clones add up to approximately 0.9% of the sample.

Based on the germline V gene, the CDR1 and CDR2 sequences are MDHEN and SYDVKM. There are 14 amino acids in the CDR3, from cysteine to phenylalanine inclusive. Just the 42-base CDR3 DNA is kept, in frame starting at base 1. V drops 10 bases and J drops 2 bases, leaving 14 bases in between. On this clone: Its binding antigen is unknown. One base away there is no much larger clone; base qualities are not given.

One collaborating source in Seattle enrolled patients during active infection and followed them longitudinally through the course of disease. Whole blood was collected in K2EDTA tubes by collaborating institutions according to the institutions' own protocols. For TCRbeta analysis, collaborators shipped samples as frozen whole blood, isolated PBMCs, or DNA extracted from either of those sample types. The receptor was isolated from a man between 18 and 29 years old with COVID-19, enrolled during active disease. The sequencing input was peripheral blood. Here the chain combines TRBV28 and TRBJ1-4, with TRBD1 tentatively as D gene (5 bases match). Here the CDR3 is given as CATSKTATNEKLFF. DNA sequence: TGTGCCACCTCAAAGACAGCTACTAATGAAAAACTGTTTTTT.